A selection of T cell receptor beta chains follows, all from one sample in a study of T cells in narcolepsy. This table comes from immunoSEQ multiplex PCR, and its TCRdb copy is limited to in-frame clones, with some not included. The sample shows 30,000 or so clones, around 86% of them seen only once. The sample comprised CD45RA- memory CD4+ T cells from PBMCs. These receptors came from a human donor with narcolepsy. CDR3s include the opening cysteine and the closing phenylalanine or tryptophan. Each record gives: clone size, V gene, D gene, J gene, CDR3 protein, CDR3 DNA. The D gene is left open where the match is weak. A clone size is listed for some rows: how often the clone was seen (once, few, many), or a class if it is expanded.

.	TRBV7-2	TRBD2	TRBJ2-1	CASRPSGGNYNEQFF	TGTGCCAGCAGGCCTAGCGGGGGCAACTACAATGAGCAGTTCTTC
.	TRBV6-5	.	TRBJ2-1	CASSYDQVMNEQFF	TGTGCCAGCAGTTACGACCAGGTTATGAATGAGCAGTTCTTC
.	TRBV19	TRBD2	TRBJ2-1	CASSPQGLAGGREQFF	TGTGCCAGTAGTCCTCAGGGACTAGCGGGGGGGCGTGAGCAGTTCTTC
.	TRBV6-4	.	TRBJ1-1	CASRAISDLSTEAFF	TGTGCCAGCAGAGCCATCTCCGACCTTTCCACTGAAGCTTTCTTT
.	TRBV5-1	TRBD1	TRBJ2-2	CASSAAGQGASGELFF	TGCGCCAGCAGCGCTGCGGGACAGGGGGCTTCCGGGGAGCTGTTTTTT
few	TRBV18	.	TRBJ1-1	CASSPVSNTEAFF	TGTGCCAGCTCACCAGTTTCGAACACTGAAGCTTTCTTT
few	TRBV5-4	TRBD1	TRBJ1-2	CATGTGFPGYTF	TGTGCCACCGGGACAGGGTTTCCCGGCTACACCTTC
.	TRBV5-4	TRBD2	TRBJ2-2	CASSPGLAGGPTGELFF	TGTGCCAGCAGCCCGGGACTAGCGGGGGGCCCCACCGGGGAGCTGTTTTTT
.	TRBV5-8	.	TRBJ2-4	CASSVLQGIGYF	TGTGCCAGCAGCGTTCTACAGGGAATTGGTTACTTC
.	TRBV7-2	.	TRBJ2-5	CASRTEETQYF	TGTGCCAGCCGGACCGAAGAGACCCAGTACTTC
once	TRBV5-6	.	TRBJ2-5	CASSRMGGETQYF	TGTGCCAGCAGCCGGATGGGAGGTGAGACCCAGTACTTC